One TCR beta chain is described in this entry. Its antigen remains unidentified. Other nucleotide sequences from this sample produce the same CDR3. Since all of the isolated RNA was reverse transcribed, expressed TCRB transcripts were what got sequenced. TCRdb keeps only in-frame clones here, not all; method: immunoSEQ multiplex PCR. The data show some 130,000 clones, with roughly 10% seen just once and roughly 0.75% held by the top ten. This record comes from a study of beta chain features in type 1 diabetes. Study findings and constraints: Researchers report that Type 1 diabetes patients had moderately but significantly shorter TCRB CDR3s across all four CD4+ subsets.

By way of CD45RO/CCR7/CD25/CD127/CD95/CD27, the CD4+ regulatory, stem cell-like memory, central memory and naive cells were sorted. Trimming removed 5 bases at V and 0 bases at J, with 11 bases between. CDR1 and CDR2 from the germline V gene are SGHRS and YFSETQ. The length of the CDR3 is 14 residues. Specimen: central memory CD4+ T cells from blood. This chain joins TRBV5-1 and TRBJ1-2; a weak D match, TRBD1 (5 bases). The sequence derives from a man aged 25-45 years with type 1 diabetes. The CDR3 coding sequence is TGCGCCAGCAGTCAGGGAGGGACTAACTATGGCTACACCTTC. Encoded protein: CASSQGGTNYGYTF.